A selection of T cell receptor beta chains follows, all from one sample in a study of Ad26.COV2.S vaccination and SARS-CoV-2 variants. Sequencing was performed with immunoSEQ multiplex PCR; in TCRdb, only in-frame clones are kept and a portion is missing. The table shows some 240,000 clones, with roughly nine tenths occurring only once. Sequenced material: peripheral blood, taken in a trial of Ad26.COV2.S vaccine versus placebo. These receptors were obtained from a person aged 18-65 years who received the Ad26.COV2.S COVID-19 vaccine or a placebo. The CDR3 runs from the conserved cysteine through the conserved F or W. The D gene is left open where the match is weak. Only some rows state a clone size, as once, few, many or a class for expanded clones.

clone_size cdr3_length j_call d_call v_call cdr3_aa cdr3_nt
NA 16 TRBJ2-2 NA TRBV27 CASIMRRVRDTGELFF TGTGCCAGCATCATGCGACGGGTAAGGGACACCGGGGAGCTGTTTTTT
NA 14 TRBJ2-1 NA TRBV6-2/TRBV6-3 CASSYSRIKGEQFF TGTGCCAGCAGTTACTCGAGGATCAAGGGTGAGCAGTTCTTC
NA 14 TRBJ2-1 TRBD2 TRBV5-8 CASSILAGDNEQFF TGTGCCAGCAGCATACTAGCGGGGGACAATGAGCAGTTCTTC
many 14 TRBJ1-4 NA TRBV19 CASSRDGTPEKLFF TGTGCCAGTAGTAGAGATGGGACACCTGAAAAACTGTTTTTT
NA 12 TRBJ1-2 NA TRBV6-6 CASSQPSKGYTF TGTGCCAGCAGCCAACCTAGTAAGGGCTACACCTTC
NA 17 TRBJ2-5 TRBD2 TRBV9 CASSVGDSGGATETQYF TGTGCCAGCAGCGTAGGGGATAGCGGGGGGGCTACGGAGACCCAGTACTTC
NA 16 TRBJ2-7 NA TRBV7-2 CASSFWGGATTYEQYF TGTGCCAGCAGCTTCTGGGGGGGGGCGACTACCTACGAGCAGTACTTC
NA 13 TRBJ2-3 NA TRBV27 CASSSLRTDTQYF TGTGCCAGCAGTAGTCTCCGCACAGATACGCAGTATTTT
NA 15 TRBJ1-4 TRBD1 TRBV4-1 CASSRTGATNEKLFF TGCGCCAGCAGCCGTACAGGGGCAACTAATGAAAAACTGTTTTTT
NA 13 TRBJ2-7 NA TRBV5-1 CASKHLSSYEQYF TGCGCCAGCAAACATTTAAGCTCCTACGAGCAGTACTTC
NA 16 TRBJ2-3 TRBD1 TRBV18 CASSPMTGPSTDTQYF TGTGCCAGCTCACCAATGACAGGGCCTAGCACAGATACGCAGTATTTT
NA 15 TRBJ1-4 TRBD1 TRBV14 CASSASGTGGLKLFF TGTGCCAGCAGCGCCTCCGGGACAGGCGGTCTAAAACTGTTTTTT
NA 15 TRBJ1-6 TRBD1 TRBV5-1 CASSLAGQGRSPLHF TGCGCCAGCAGCTTGGCAGGACAGGGTCGTTCACCCCTCCACTTT
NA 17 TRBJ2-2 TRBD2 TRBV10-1 CAKWWAFERERMGELFF TGCGCCAAGTGGTGGGCATTTGAGCGGGAGAGAATGGGGGAGCTGTTTTTT
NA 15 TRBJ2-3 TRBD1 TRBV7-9 CASNGQGEATDTQYF TGTGCCAGCAACGGACAGGGGGAAGCAACAGATACGCAGTATTTT
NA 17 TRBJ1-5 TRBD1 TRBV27 CASSLRWDRGHHQPQHF TGTGCCAGCAGTTTAAGGTGGGACAGGGGCCATCACCAGCCCCAGCATTTT
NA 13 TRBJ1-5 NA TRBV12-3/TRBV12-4 CASSTRVNQPQHF TGTGCCAGCAGTACTAGAGTTAATCAGCCCCAGCATTTT
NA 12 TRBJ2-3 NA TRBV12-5 CASALEMDTQYF TGTGCTAGTGCACTGGAAATGGATACGCAGTATTTT
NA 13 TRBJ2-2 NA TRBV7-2 CASSPVSTGELFF TGTGCCAGCAGCCCAGTGAGCACCGGGGAGCTGTTTTTT